This T cell receptor (beta chain) is from a study of blood T cell repertoires in COVID-19. As for the study in general: The study drew acute and convalescent COVID-19 samples from the United States, Italy and Spain. PBMCs, B-cell-depleted T cells, or T cells were the source of the cDNA or gDNA that made up the material.

Repertoires were generated with immunoSEQ multiplex PCR, while TCRdb's copy carries only in-frame clones and drops some. This sample has more than 85,000 clones, with roughly four fifths found just once. Germline values: CDR1 LNHDA, CDR2 SQIVND (reference sequence). The CDR3 loop spans 14 amino acids. V dropped 4 bases and J dropped 4; count of bases not matched to a gene: 4. The source material was peripheral blood. V usage is TRBV19 and J usage is TRBJ1-2, with TRBD1 identical over 9 bases. The clonotype comes from a woman aged 65 to 85 with acute or convalescent COVID-19. The CDR3, as DNA: TGTGCCAGTAGTAGGGGACAGGGAGCCTATGGCTACACCTTC. This sequence encodes CASSRGQGAYGYTF.